This paragraph reports one T cell receptor (beta chain). These data belong to a study of blood T cell repertoires in COVID-19. The protocol was immunoSEQ multiplex PCR, while the TCRdb copy is restricted to in-frame clones and leaves out a portion. This sample has fewer than 250,000 clones, with roughly 85% found just once. The V segment lost 2 bases and the J segment 4 bases; nucleotides outside the gene matches: 6. The CDR3 is 15 amino acids. Germline V CDR1 and CDR2: SNHLY, FYNNEI. Sequenced material: PBMCs or T cells enriched from blood (not recorded which). The chain carries TRBV2 and TRBJ2-5; 8 bases are shared with TRBD2. The TCR originated in a woman aged 45-60 years with acute COVID-19. CDR3 sequence reads: CASSERRGAAETQYF. The CDR3 DNA follows: TGTGCCAGCAGTGAACGGCGGGGGGCGGCAGAGACCCAGTACTTC.